What follows is one TCR beta chain and its context. This CDR3 has 16 residues. This entry belongs to a study of blood T cell repertoires in COVID-19. Study overall: The United States, Italy and Spain supplied acute and convalescent COVID-19 samples. T cells, B-cell-depleted T cells, or PBMCs supplied cDNA or gDNA.

Authors' processing steps: Reference gene primers were amplified, and this amplification served to estimate nucleated cell counts. The table came from immunoSEQ multiplex PCR; TCRdb's copy has only in-frame clones and leaves some out. D and trimming were read from the DNA, whereas the V and J calls and clone size are those reported in that table. The repertoire holds more than 200,000 clones, 88% seen once, with 1.5% to 2% in the top ten. The clonotype comes from a man aged 70 or older with acute or convalescent COVID-19. This sequence joins TRBV21-1 and TRBJ1-5; whether TRBD1, the table's D call, matches the DNA was not checked. TRBV21-1 is recorded as a pseudogene. The sequenced material came from peripheral blood. The CDR3, as DNA: TGTGCCAGCAGCGGAGGGGACAGGGCGGTCAATCAGCCCCAGCATTTT. It encodes CASSGGDRAVNQPQHF.